Presented here are 26 T cell receptor beta chains from one specimen sequenced in a study of T cell responses to AZD1222 COVID-19 vaccine. TCRdb keeps only in-frame clones here, not all; method: immunoSEQ multiplex PCR. The table records approximately 160,000 clones, approximately 90% of them present only once. Sequenced material: peripheral blood, taken on day 0 of AZD1222 vaccination. The receptor source for this set is an adult in good health.

This sequence joins TRBV2 and TRBJ2-3, with 14 bases matching TRBD2. Per the germline V gene, CDR1 is SNHLY and CDR2 is FYNNEI. The CDR3 is made up of 15 amino acids. The trim removed 6 bases at V and 10 bases at J, leaving 9 bases unmatched. The DNA for the CDR3 is TGTGCCAGCAGCCGGGGACTAGCGGGAGTAACCCCGCAGTATTTT. It yields the protein CASSRGLAGVTPQYF.

The sample holds a few counts of this clone. The CDR3 reads CASSWGQPKNIQYF. Written as DNA, the CDR3 is TGTGCCAGCAGCTGGGGACAGCCCAAAAACATTCAGTACTTC. This chain joins TRBV7-8 and TRBJ2-4, with 7 bases matching TRBD1. Germline-derived CDR1 and CDR2 are SGHVS and FQNEAQ. CDR3 length: 14 amino acids. The ends lost 4 bases at V and 2 bases at J; junction bases unmatched: 2.

J is TRBJ2-5 and V is TRBV19, with TRBD1 identical over 8 bases. The CDR3 runs to 14 residues. Trimming removed 7 bases from V and 5 bases from J; junction bases left unmatched: 9. CDR1 is LNHDA and CDR2 is SQIVND in the germline V gene (reference sequence). CDR3 DNA: TGTGCCAGTAAGAGGAGGACAGGGTCGGAGACCCAGTACTTC. This translates into CASKRRTGSETQYF.

V is TRBV2 and J is TRBJ2-1; 7 nucleotides align to TRBD1. Germline-derived CDR1 and CDR2 are SNHLY and FYNNEI. The CDR3 sequence is 12 residues long. V was pared by 8 bases and J by 5 bases, with 3 bases of the junction left unmatched. This CDR3 reads CASDRDNNEQFF. DNA of the CDR3: TGTGCCAGCGACAGGGATAACAATGAGCAGTTCTTC.

This chain joins TRBV11-3 and TRBJ1-2; D might be TRBD1 (5 bases). Trimming removed 5 bases at V and 4 bases at J, with 11 bases between. CDR1 is SGHNT and CDR2 is YENEEA in the germline V gene. The CDR3 is 13 residues long. As DNA, the CDR3 is TGTGCCAGCAGCCCGGCAGGGTTCTATGGCTACACCTTC. Protein sequence: CASSPAGFYGYTF. Full variable domain (missing parts from reference TRBV11-3 and TRBJ1-2): EAGVVQSPRYKIIEKKQPVAFWCNPISGHNTLYWYLQNLGQGPELLIRYENEEAVDDSQLPKDRFSAERLKGVDSTLKIQPAELGDSAVYLCASSPAGFYGYTFGSGTRLTVV.

This chain uses TRBV19 with TRBJ2-1; D perhaps matches TRBD2 (6 bases). Germline V gene data show CDR1 as LNHDA and CDR2 as SQIVND (reference sequence). This CDR3 contains 15 residues. V lost 4 bases, J lost 6 bases, and 16 bases lay in between. CDR3 sequence reads: CASSTSGTLRNEQFF. The CDR3 nucleotides read TGTGCCAGTAGTACTTCCGGGACTCTCCGCAATGAGCAGTTCTTC.

The rearrangement uses TRBV19 and TRBJ1-6; no firm D call. Deletions cut 4 bases from V and 5 bases from J, with 9 bases between. Germline CDR1 reads LNHDA; CDR2 reads SQIVND (reference sequence). This CDR3 has 14 amino acids. Here the CDR3 reads CASSRGQDNSPLHF. CDR3 in DNA: TGTGCCAGTAGTAGAGGTCAGGATAATTCACCCCTCCACTTT.

The chain links TRBV7-3 to TRBJ1-1, with D possibly being TRBD1 (6 bases). The V end was cut by 1 base, the J end by 5 bases, with 11 bases between. Germline V gene sequence: CDR1 SGHTA, CDR2 FQGTGA. CDR3 size: 14 residues. In DNA form, the CDR3 reads TGTGCCAGCAGCTTAATCCCGGGGGCGACTGAAGCTTTCTTT. Amino acid sequence: CASSLIPGATEAFF.

The gene calls are TRBV19 and TRBJ1-5; TRBD1 matches at 10 bases. Germline V gene lookup returns CDR1 LNHDA and CDR2 SQIVND (reference sequence). CDR3 length equals 15 residues. V gave up 6 bases and J gave up 3 bases; unmatched junction bases: 5. The CDR3 DNA sequence: TGTGCCAGTAGCACCGGGACAGGGGCCAATCAGCCCCAGCATTTT. It yields the protein CASSTGTGANQPQHF.

The rearrangement joins TRBV2 to TRBJ1-4; weak D call: TRBD1 (6 bases). The CDR3 extends over 16 amino acids. Per germline, CDR1 SNHLY and CDR2 FYNNEI. V was cut by 7 bases and J by 5 bases, with 20 bases left in between. The CDR3 nucleotides read TGTGCCAGCACCCAAGGGAACCCTGGGGGCAATGAAAAACTGTTTTTT. Amino acid sequence: CASTQGNPGGNEKLFF.

The chain recombines TRBV4-3 with TRBJ2-1, with TRBD2 matching over 9 bases. After removal of 0 bases from V and 8 bases from J, the junction contained 14 bases not matched to a gene. Germline values: CDR1 LGHNA, CDR2 YSLEER. The CDR3 is made up of 18 amino acids. In DNA form, the CDR3 reads TGCGCCAGCAGCCAAGATAGGTGGGCGGGAGGGCCCGACGATGAGCAGTTCTTC. Protein sequence: CASSQDRWAGGPDDEQFF.

The V and J genes are TRBV30 and TRBJ2-5; possibly TRBD1 for D (5 bases). Germline-derived CDR1 and CDR2 are GTSNPN and SVGIG (reference sequence). The CDR3 is made up of 15 amino acids. Trimming left V 1 base short and J 1 base short, with 13 bases between. CDR3 amino acids: CAWSEGWLRQETQYF. DNA of the CDR3: TGTGCCTGGAGTGAGGGGTGGCTACGCCAAGAGACCCAGTACTTC.

The chain is built from TRBV11-2 and TRBJ1-1; D is undetermined. The germline V gene has CDR1 SGHAT and CDR2 FQNNGV. Trimming took 3 bases from V and 6 from J, leaving 14 bases between them. CDR3 length: 14 amino acids. CDR3 protein: CASSFSPGVAEAFF. DNA for the CDR3: TGTGCCAGCAGCTTCTCGCCGGGAGTTGCTGAAGCTTTCTTT.

The chain employs TRBV6-6 and TRBJ2-7, with TRBD1 matching over 11 bases. CDR3 length equals 16 residues. Trimming at V came to 8 bases and at J to 4 bases, leaving 13 bases not matched to a gene. CDR1 is MNHNY, CDR2 SVGAGI, per germline (reference sequence). Written as DNA, the CDR3 is TGTGCCAGCTCCCAGACCGGGACAGGGGGAATGTACGAGCAGTACTTC. This codes for CASSQTGTGGMYEQYF.

V usage is TRBV6-2 or TRBV6-3 and J usage is TRBJ2-1; tentative D call: TRBD2 (5 bases). The ends were cut back, 6 bases at V and 0 bases at J, with 9 bases in the middle. CDR1 and CDR2 (germline): MNHEY, SVGEGT. This CDR3 comprises 14 residues. CDR3 residues: CASSPRGSYNEQFF. In DNA form, the CDR3 reads TGTGCCAGCAGCCCCCGGGGCTCCTACAATGAGCAGTTCTTC.

CDR3 sequence: CASSPARLDKNIQYF. CDR3 nucleotides: TGTGCCAGCAGTCCCGCCCGTTTAGACAAAAACATTCAGTACTTC. This chain joins TRBV27 and TRBJ2-4, with no clear D. The CDR3 sequence is 15 residues long. The germline V gene has CDR1 MNHEY and CDR2 SMNVEV (reference sequence). Trimming cost V 5 bases and J 3 bases, with 14 bases left between them.

In this sample, this clone turned up once. The chain carries TRBV30 and TRBJ1-1; unclear D gene. The CDR3 totals 14 residues. Deletions cut 0 bases from V and 1 base from J, with 9 bases between. CDR1 is GTSNPN and CDR2 is SVGIG in the germline V gene (reference sequence). In DNA form, the CDR3 reads TGTGCCTGGAGTGTACGACACCCGAACACTGAAGCTTTCTTT. Translation gives CAWSVRHPNTEAFF.

The chain has TRBV7-2 and TRBJ1-1; TRBD1 matches at 7 bases. This CDR3 spans 13 amino acids. Germline values: CDR1 SGHTA, CDR2 FQGNSA. Trimming took 3 bases from V and 7 from J; bases not matched to a gene: 5. CDR3 sequence reads: CASSFNQGGEAFF. CDR3 coding DNA: TGTGCCAGCAGCTTTAACCAGGGGGGTGAAGCTTTCTTT.

This chain links TRBV28 with TRBJ1-2; no reliable D call. CDR1 is MDHEN, CDR2 SYDVKM, per germline. Trimming shortened V by 3 bases and J by 7 bases, and 9 bases separated the two germline ends. This CDR3 contains 12 residues. The chain's CDR3 is CASSLPGSGYTF. In DNA form, the CDR3 reads TGTGCCAGCAGTTTGCCCGGGAGTGGCTACACCTTC.

This chain links TRBV18 with TRBJ2-7; 7 bases map to TRBD1. The CDR3 has 16 amino acids. The V gene end was trimmed by 3 bases and the J gene end by 6 bases; junction bases not matched to a gene: 14. The germline V gene encodes CDR1 KGHSH and CDR2 LQKENI. The CDR3 loop reads CASSPRDSSTTSEQYF. CDR3 coding DNA: TGTGCCAGCTCACCTCGGGACAGTAGCACTACGTCCGAGCAGTACTTC.

Details on this clone: Other nucleotide sequences in the sample specify the same CDR3. The chain recombines TRBV11-3 with TRBJ2-5; weak D call: TRBD2 (6 bases). The CDR3 consists of 19 residues. V gave up 6 bases and J gave up 4 bases, with 30 bases separating them. Looked up from germline, CDR1 is SGHNT and CDR2 is YENEEA. CDR3 in amino acids: CASSSRIERAGQRRETQYF. The CDR3 DNA is TGTGCCAGCAGTTCGAGAATTGAGAGGGCGGGGCAGAGGCGAGAGACCCAGTACTTC. Drawing the rest from reference TRBV11-3 and TRBJ2-5, the complete variable domain is EAGVVQSPRYKIIEKKQPVAFWCNPISGHNTLYWYLQNLGQGPELLIRYENEEAVDDSQLPKDRFSAERLKGVDSTLKIQPAELGDSAVYLCASSSRIERAGQRRETQYFGPGTRLLVL.

J is TRBJ2-7 and V is TRBV19; 9 positions match TRBD2. The CDR3 has 16 amino acids. Trimming removed 4 bases from V and 3 bases from J; junction bases left unmatched: 10. Germline values: CDR1 LNHDA, CDR2 SQIVND (reference sequence). Here the CDR3 DNA reads TGTGCCAGTAGTACTAACCCGGGACTAGCTGGCTACGAGCAGTACTTC. It translates to CASSTNPGLAGYEQYF.

The rearrangement joins TRBV25-1 to TRBJ2-2; a possible D gene is TRBD2 (5 bases). The CDR3 is 13 amino acids. From germline, CDR1 is MGHDK and CDR2 SYGVNS. Trimming left V 3 bases short and J 6 bases short, with 8 bases between. The CDR3 region is CASSENGAGELFF. In DNA, the CDR3 is TGTGCCAGCAGTGAGAACGGGGCCGGGGAGCTGTTTTTT.

This clone was seen a single time. This chain links TRBV27 with TRBJ1-5, with 8 bases aligning to TRBD1. The germline CDR1 and CDR2 sequences are MNHEY and SMNVEV (reference sequence). The CDR3 contains 16 residues. With 8 bases clipped from V and 6 bases from J, the junction kept 15 bases outside the gene matches. CDR3 in amino acids: CASGIGQGARGQPQHF. As DNA, the CDR3 is TGTGCCAGCGGCATAGGCCAGGGGGCGCGGGGTCAGCCCCAGCATTTT.

The chain joins TRBV6-5 to TRBJ1-6; TRBD1 matches at 10 bases. The CDR3 consists of 15 residues. V gave up 10 bases and J gave up 4 bases; unmatched junction bases: 7. The germline V gene has CDR1 MNHEY and CDR2 SVGAGI. For the CDR3, the DNA is TGTGCCACATTCGGGGGACAGGGGTATAATTCACCCCTCCACTTT. This sequence encodes CATFGGQGYNSPLHF.

The chain uses TRBV19 and TRBJ2-5; 7 nucleotides match TRBD1. Trimming cost V 3 bases and J 1 base; bases outside gene matches: 8. The CDR3 covers 16 residues. Germline V gene sequence: CDR1 LNHDA, CDR2 SQIVND (reference sequence). For the CDR3, the DNA is TGTGCCAGTAGTATTATTGGGACAGCCATCCAAGAGACCCAGTACTTC. Amino acids: CASSIIGTAIQETQYF.